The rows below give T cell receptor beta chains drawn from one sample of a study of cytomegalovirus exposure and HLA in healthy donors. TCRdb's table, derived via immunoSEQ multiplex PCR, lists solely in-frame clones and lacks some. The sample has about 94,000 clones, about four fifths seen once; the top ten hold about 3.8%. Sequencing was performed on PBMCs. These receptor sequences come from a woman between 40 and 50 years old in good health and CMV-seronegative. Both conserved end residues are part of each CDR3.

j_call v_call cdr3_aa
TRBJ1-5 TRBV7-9 CASSLDGYRQPQHF
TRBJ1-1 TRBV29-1 CSVEQGKNTEAFF
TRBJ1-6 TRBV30 CAWRYPGSYNSPLHF
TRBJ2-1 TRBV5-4 CASSSLAGSYNEQFF
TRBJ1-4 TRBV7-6 CASSSTRNEKLFF
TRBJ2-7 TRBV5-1 CANNGEQYF
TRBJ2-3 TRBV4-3 CASSQDLLQNTDTQYF
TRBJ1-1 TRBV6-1 CATLRQNTEAFF
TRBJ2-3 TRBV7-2 CASSLGFGSTDTQYF
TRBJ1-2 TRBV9 CASSRDAYGYTF
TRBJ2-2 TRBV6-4 CASSDEGVTGELFF
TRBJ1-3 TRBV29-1 CSVEWGQGAGNTIYF
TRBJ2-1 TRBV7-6 CARADREPYNEQFF
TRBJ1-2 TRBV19 CASSLGTGNYGYTF
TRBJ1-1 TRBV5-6 CASSFGRDTEAFF
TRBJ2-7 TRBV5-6 CASSFFPGLIPYEQYF
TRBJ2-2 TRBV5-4 CASSPYRPNTGELFF
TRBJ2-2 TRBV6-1 CANLGEETGELFF
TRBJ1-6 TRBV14 CASSRNTRDSPLHF
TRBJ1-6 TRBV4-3 CASSRLGQGGDNSPLHF
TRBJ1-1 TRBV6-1 CASTEQGRTEAFF
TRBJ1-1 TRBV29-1 CSSGGAVNTEAFF
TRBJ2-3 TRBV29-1 CSVRSGTALYF
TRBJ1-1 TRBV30 CAWSNQENTEAFF
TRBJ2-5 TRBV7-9 CASSFAGLETQYF
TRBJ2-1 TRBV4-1 CASSQLTSGAEQFF
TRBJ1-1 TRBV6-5 CASSPRTGVNTEAFF
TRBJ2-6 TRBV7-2 CASSLKLSGQGAGANVLTF
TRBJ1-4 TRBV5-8 CASSLVTQGFKEKLFF
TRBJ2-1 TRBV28 CASGPYSYNEQFF
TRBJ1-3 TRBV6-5 CASGRPGNTIYF
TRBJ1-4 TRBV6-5 CASSWDRAGEKLFF